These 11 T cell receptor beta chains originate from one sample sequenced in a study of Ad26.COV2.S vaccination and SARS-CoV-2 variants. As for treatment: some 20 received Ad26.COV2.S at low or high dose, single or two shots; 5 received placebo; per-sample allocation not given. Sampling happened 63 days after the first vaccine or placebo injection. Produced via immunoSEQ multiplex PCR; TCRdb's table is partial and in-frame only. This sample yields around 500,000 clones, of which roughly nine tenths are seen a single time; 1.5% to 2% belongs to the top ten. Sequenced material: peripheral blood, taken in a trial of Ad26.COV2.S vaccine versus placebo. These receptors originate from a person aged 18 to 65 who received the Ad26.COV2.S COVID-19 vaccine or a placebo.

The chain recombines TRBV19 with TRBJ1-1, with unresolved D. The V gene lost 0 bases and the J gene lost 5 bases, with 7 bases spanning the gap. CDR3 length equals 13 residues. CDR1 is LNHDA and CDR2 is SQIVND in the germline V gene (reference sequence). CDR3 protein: CASSIDDGTEAFF. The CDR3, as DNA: TGTGCCAGTAGTATAGATGATGGGACTGAAGCTTTCTTT.

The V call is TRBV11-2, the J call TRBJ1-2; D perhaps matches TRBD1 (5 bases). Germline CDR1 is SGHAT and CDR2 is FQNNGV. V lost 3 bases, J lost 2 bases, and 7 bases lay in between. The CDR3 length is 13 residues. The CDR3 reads CASSFGGNYGYTF. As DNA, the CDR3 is TGTGCCAGCAGCTTCGGGGGGAACTATGGCTACACCTTC. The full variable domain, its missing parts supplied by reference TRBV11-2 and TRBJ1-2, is EAGVAQSPRYKIIEKRQSVAFWCNPISGHATLYWYQQILGQGPKLLIQFQNNGVVDDSQLPKDRFSAERLKGVDSTLKIQPAKLEDSAVYLCASSFGGNYGYTFGSGTRLTVV.

The DNA for the CDR3 is TGTGCCAGCACCGTCGGAGGGGGCTCTGGGGCCAACGTCCTGACTTTC. Encoded protein: CASTVGGGSGANVLTF. The chain links TRBV7-9 to TRBJ2-6; the D call may be TRBD1 or TRBD2 (6 bases each). Germline loops: CDR1 SEHNR, CDR2 FQNEAQ (reference sequence). This CDR3 contains 16 residues. V gave up 7 bases and J gave up 0 bases, with 13 bases separating them. Complete variable domain (other parts from reference TRBV7-9 and TRBJ2-6): DTGVSQNPRHKITKRGQNVTFRCDPISEHNRLYWYRQTLGQGPEFLTYFQNEAQLEKSRLLSDRFSAERPKGSFSTLEIQRTEQGDSAMYLCASTVGGGSGANVLTFGAGSRLTVL.

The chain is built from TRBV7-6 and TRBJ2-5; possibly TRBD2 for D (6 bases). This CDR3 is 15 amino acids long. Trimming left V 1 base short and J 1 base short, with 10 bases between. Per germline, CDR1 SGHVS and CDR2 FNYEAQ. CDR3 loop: CASSLVAGSQETQYF. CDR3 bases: TGTGCCAGCAGCTTAGTTGCGGGAAGCCAAGAGACCCAGTACTTC. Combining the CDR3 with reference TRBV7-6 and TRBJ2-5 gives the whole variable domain GAGVSQSPRYKVTKRGQDVALRCDPISGHVSLYWYRQALGQGPEFLTYFNYEAQQDKSGLPNDRFSAERPEGSISTLTIQRTEQRDSAMYRCASSLVAGSQETQYFGPGTRLLVL.

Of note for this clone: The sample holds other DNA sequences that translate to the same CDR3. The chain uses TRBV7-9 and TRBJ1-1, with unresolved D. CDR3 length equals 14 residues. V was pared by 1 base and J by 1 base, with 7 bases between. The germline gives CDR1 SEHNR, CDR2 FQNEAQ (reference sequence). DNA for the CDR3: TGTGCCAGCAGCTTAGTGGGATCGAACACTGAAGCTTTCTTT. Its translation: CASSLVGSNTEAFF.

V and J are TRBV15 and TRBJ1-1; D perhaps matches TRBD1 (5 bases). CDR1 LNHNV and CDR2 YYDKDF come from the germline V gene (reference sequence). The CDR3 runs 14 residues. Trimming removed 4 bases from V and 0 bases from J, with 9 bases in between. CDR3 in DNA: TGTGCCACCAGCAAGACAGCAATGAACACTGAAGCTTTCTTT. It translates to CATSKTAMNTEAFF. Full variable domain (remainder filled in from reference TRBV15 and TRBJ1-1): DAMVIQNPRYQVTQFGKPVTLSCSQTLNHNVMYWYQQKSSQAPKLLFHYYDKDFNNEADTPDNFQSRRPNTSFCFLDIRSPGLGDTAMYLCATSKTAMNTEAFFGQGTRLTVV.

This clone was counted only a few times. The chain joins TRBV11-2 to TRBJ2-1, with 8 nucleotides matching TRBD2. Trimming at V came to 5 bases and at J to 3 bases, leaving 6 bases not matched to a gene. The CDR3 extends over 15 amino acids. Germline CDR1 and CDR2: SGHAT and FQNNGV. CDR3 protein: CASSQREFIYNEQFF. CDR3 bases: TGTGCCAGCAGCCAGCGGGAGTTTATCTACAATGAGCAGTTCTTC.

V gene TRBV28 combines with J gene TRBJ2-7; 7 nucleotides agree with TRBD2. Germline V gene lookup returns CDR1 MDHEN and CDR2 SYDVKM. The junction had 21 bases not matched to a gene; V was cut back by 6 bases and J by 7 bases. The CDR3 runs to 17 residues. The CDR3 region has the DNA TGTGCCAGCAGCCTTATCTCGTTGGGACTACAGGTAGATGAGCAGTACTTC. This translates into CASSLISLGLQVDEQYF.

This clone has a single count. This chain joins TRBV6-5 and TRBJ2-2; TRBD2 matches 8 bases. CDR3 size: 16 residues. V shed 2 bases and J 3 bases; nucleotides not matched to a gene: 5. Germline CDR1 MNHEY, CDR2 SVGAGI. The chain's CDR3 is CASSYALAVHTGELFF. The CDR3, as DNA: TGTGCCAGCAGTTACGCACTAGCGGTACACACCGGGGAGCTGTTTTTT.

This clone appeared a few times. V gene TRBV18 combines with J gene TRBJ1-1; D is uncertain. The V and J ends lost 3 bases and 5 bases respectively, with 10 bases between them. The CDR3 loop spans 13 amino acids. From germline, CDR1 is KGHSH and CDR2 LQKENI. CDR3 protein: CASSPYGETEAFF. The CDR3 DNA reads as TGTGCCAGCTCACCTTACGGGGAAACTGAAGCTTTCTTT.

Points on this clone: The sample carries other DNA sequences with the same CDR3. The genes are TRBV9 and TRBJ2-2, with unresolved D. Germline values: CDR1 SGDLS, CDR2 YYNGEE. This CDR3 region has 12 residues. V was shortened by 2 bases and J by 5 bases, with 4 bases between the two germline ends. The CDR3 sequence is CASSVGTGELFF. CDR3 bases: TGTGCCAGCAGCGTGGGTACCGGGGAGCTGTTTTTT.